This TCR beta chain comes out of a study of cytomegalovirus exposure and HLA in healthy donors. Findings and limits, study-wide: The study recorded 150 to 200 TCR beta chains that were cytomegalovirus-associated. In an earlier analysis, about 87% or about 30%: the productive usage of most TCR beta V segments. Later work found most CMV-associated TCR beta chains apparently HLA-restricted.

In regard to this clone: The antigen remains unidentified.

With V trimmed by 2 bases and J by 11 bases, 5 bases remained unmatched. The V gene's germline CDR1 is SGHVS and CDR2 FNYEAQ. This CDR3 has 14 amino acids. All donors participated as healthy donors of bone marrow. Primers for the PCR totalled 60 Vbeta and 13 Jbeta. Generated by immunoSEQ multiplex PCR, the TCRdb table keeps only in-frame clones and is missing some. The data contain about 170,000 clones, about 88% of them singletons. The sequence was collected from a young man in good health and CMV-seropositive. The sample taken for sequencing was PBMCs. This chain connects TRBV7-6 to TRBJ2-4; 11 bases align to TRBD1. The CDR3 nucleotides read TGTGCCAGCAGCTTATCGGGACAGGGGGAGGTTCAGTACTTC. Translated, it gives CASSLSGQGEVQYF.